A single sample gave rise to the 19 T cell receptor beta chains below, sequenced in a study of CD8+CD57+ T cells in acquired aplastic anemia. TCR beta VDJ and CDR3 profiling used genomic DNA as template. TCRdb reprocessed the reads via MiXCR and lists one record per CDR3 protein. The sample holds under 200,000 distinct CDR3 sequences, around three fifths seen once. The sequencing input was sorted CD4+, CD8+, or CD8+CD57+ T cells (not recorded which) from PBMCs. These receptor sequences come from a human donor with severe aplastic anemia or a healthy control (not recorded which).

The chain has TRBV5-1 and TRBJ2-1, with D possibly TRBD1 on 5 matching bases. The CDR3 consists of 12 residues. With 8 bases removed from V and 9 bases from J, the gap between germline ends came to 15 bases. From germline, CDR1 is SGHRS and CDR2 YFSETQ. CDR3: CASRLKGPEQFF. As DNA, the CDR3 is TGCGCCAGTCGCTTGAAGGGGCCTGAGCAGTTCTTC. Supplemented by reference TRBV5-1 and TRBJ2-1, the full variable domain reads KAGVTQTPRYLIKTRGQQVTLSCSPISGHRSVSWYQQTPGQGLQFLFEYFSETQRNKGNFPGRFSGRQFSNSRSEMNVSTLELGDSALYLCASRLKGPEQFFGPGTRLTVL.

The V gene is TRBV7-2, the J gene TRBJ2-3, with 8 positions matching TRBD2. V lost 5 bases and J lost 5; bases outside the gene matches: 6. Looked up from germline, CDR1 is SGHTA and CDR2 is FQGNSA. The CDR3 spans 14 residues. The CDR3 here is CASSRAGVVDTQYF. CDR3 DNA: TGTGCCAGCAGCCGAGCGGGGGTGGTAGATACGCAGTATTTT.

There are a few counts of this clonotype. This chain uses TRBV7-9 with TRBJ1-2, with TRBD1 identical over 7 bases. The CDR3 has 14 amino acids. Germline CDR1 is SEHNR and CDR2 is FQNEAQ (reference sequence). V was clipped by 1 base and J by 5 bases; unmatched bases: 4. CDR3 sequence (DNA): TGTGCCAGCAGCTTAGGACAGGGAGATTATGGCTACACCTTC. Amino acid sequence: CASSLGQGDYGYTF.

A few counts support this clonotype. V usage is TRBV5-4 and J usage is TRBJ2-5; unclear D gene. V was trimmed by 0 bases and J by 5 bases, leaving 11 bases between them. Germline loops: CDR1 SGHNT, CDR2 YYREEE (reference sequence). The CDR3 is 14 amino acids. CDR3 bases: TGTGCCAGCAGCTTGGGAGGTGCTAAGGAGACCCAGTACTTC. It encodes CASSLGGAKETQYF.

V is TRBV7-3 and J is TRBJ2-7; D is ambiguous. Trimming took 5 bases from V and 0 from J, leaving 14 bases between them. CDR1 SGHTA and CDR2 FQGTGA come from the germline V gene. This CDR3 has 15 amino acids. The CDR3 loop is CASSPFGATSYEQYF. The CDR3 bases are TGTGCCAGCAGCCCTTTCGGAGCTACCTCCTACGAGCAGTACTTC. Full variable domain (outside the CDR3, taken from reference TRBV7-3 and TRBJ2-7): GAGVSQTPSNKVTEKGKYVELRCDPISGHTALYWYRQSLGQGPEFLIYFQGTGAADDSGLPNDRFFAVRPEGSVSTLKIQRTERGDSAVYLCASSPFGATSYEQYFGPGTRLTVT.

This sequence joins TRBV6-4 and TRBJ1-1, with D perhaps matching TRBD1 (5 bases). V shed 4 bases and J shed 1 base, with 7 bases lying between them. The CDR3 length is 13 residues. Germline CDR1 and CDR2: MRHNA and SNTAGT. The CDR3 DNA follows: TGTGCCAGCAGTGGCGACAGGAACACTGAAGCTTTCTTT. It yields the protein CASSGDRNTEAFF.

Ten or more counts support this clonotype. The J gene is TRBJ2-7, the V gene TRBV20-1; a weak D match, TRBD1 (6 bases). CDR3 size: 16 residues. The V end lost 0 bases, the J end lost 4 bases, and 19 bases lay between the germline ends. Germline V CDR1 and CDR2: DFQATT, SNEGSKA (reference sequence). The CDR3 reads CSARDTQGMLGYEQYF. As DNA, the CDR3 is TGCAGTGCTAGAGATACGCAGGGGATGTTAGGGTACGAGCAGTACTTC.

This clonotype was seen a handful of times. V is TRBV19 and J is TRBJ1-5, with TRBD1 identical over 9 bases. The CDR3 runs 14 residues. With V trimmed by 10 bases and J by 6 bases, 10 bases remained unmatched. Germline CDR1 and CDR2: LNHDA and SQIVND (reference sequence). Written as DNA, the CDR3 is TGTGCCACCGAGACCGGGACAGGGAGTCAGCCCCAGCATTTT. As protein: CATETGTGSQPQHF.

CDR3 in amino acids: CASSGHQNYNEQFF. The CDR3 DNA reads TGTGCCAGCAGCGGCCACCAGAACTACAATGAGCAGTTCTTC. V usage is TRBV2 and J usage is TRBJ2-1; D is unresolved. Germline-derived CDR1 and CDR2 are SNHLY and FYNNEI. V lost 6 bases and J 3 bases, leaving 12 bases between the germline ends. The CDR3 sequence is 14 residues long.

As to this clonotype: An end of the junction differs from the germline gene, which may be a read error. The rearrangement links TRBV11-3 to TRBJ1-2, with TRBD1 matching over 7 bases. The CDR3 extends over 12 amino acids. The germline CDR1 and CDR2 sequences are SGHNT and YENEEA. The CDR3 protein is CASSRAGTEREF. CDR3 in DNA: TGTGCCAGCAGCCGTGCAGGGACAGAAAGGGAGTTC.

The chain links TRBV12-3 or TRBV12-4 to TRBJ2-7; D is undetermined. This CDR3 region has 14 residues. The germline V and J ends were trimmed by 1 base and 4 bases, with 11 bases remaining between them. CDR3 region: CASSLEQRTYEQYF. The CDR3 bases are TGTGCCAGCAGTTTAGAGCAGAGAACATACGAGCAGTACTTC.

This clonotype was seen just once. This sequence joins TRBV5-8 and TRBJ2-2; 10 nucleotides agree with TRBD1. After removal of 2 bases from V and 8 bases from J, the junction contained 6 bases not matched to a gene. There are 15 residues in the CDR3. Germline V lookup: CDR1 SGHTS, CDR2 YDEGEE. This CDR3 reads CASSLRDRGPGELFF. In nucleotides, the CDR3 is TGTGCCAGCAGCTTAAGAGACAGGGGGCCAGGGGAGCTGTTTTTT.

The rearrangement links TRBV19 to TRBJ2-2, with a possible D match to TRBD2 (5 bases). CDR3 length equals 14 residues. V was shortened by 5 bases and J by 6 bases, with 13 bases between the two germline ends. Germline CDR1 reads LNHDA; CDR2 reads SQIVND (reference sequence). The CDR3 DNA reads as TGTGCCAGTAGTCCAGTTGGGAGCCCCGGGGAGCTGTTTTTT. It codes for CASSPVGSPGELFF.

The chain has TRBV10-3 and TRBJ2-1; 7 positions match TRBD1. CDR3 length: 13 amino acids. CDR1 is ENHRY, CDR2 SYGVKD, per germline. J lost 5 bases, V lost 11 bases, and 9 bases had no gene match. CDR3 residues: CAGWTGEHNEQFF. The CDR3 DNA sequence: TGTGCCGGCTGGACAGGAGAGCACAATGAGCAGTTCTTC.

This clonotype was found a few times. This chain's CDR3 is CASSQDWGGTEAFF. The DNA of the CDR3 is TGTGCCAGCAGCCAAGATTGGGGGGGCACTGAAGCTTTCTTT. J is TRBJ1-1 and V is TRBV3-1; tentatively, D is TRBD1 (5 bases). Trimming took off 0 bases at V and 4 bases at J, with 9 bases between the two ends. This CDR3 region has 14 residues. Germline-derived CDR1 and CDR2 are LGHDT and YNNKEL (reference sequence).

This sequence joins TRBV7-8 and TRBJ1-2; D uncertain. The CDR3 length is 12 residues. V lost 3 bases and J 2 bases, leaving 4 bases between the germline ends. CDR1 is SGHVS and CDR2 is FQNEAQ in the germline V gene. In DNA, the CDR3 is TGTGCCAGCAGCTTTAACAACTATGGCTACACCTTC. Translation gives CASSFNNYGYTF.

V and J are TRBV12-3 or TRBV12-4 and TRBJ1-1; D unresolved. The CDR3 runs 14 residues. With 7 bases removed from V and 5 bases from J, the gap between germline ends came to 17 bases. The CDR3 DNA reads as TGTGCCAGCAACGCCGGAGGTGTTAGGACTGAAGCTTTCTTT. This gives the protein CASNAGGVRTEAFF.

The chain links TRBV7-3 to TRBJ1-4; possible D gene TRBD1, 5 bases. Germline V gives CDR1 SGHTA, CDR2 FQGTGA. Trimming stripped 4 bases from V and 5 bases from J, with 17 bases between. This CDR3 spans 16 amino acids. DNA of the CDR3: TGTGCCAGCAGCTCCCGCCCGACCCGGGGGAATGAAAAACTGTTTTTT. Translating gives CASSSRPTRGNEKLFF.

The rearrangement links TRBV6-1 to TRBJ1-2; 8 bases line up with TRBD1. This CDR3 is built from 14 residues. CDR1 is MNHNS and CDR2 is SASEGT in the germline V gene. Germline trimming cut 6 bases from V and 5 bases from J; bases unmatched to any gene: 8. Written as DNA, the CDR3 is TGTGCCAGCAGAACACAGGGGGTAGAGTATGGCTACACCTTC. Amino acids: CASRTQGVEYGYTF.